These 19 T cell receptor beta chains originate from one sample sequenced in a study of blood T cells in healthy people across ages. Primers used in a second PCR of about 6 to 11 cycles were a sample-barcoded 5' primer and a J-beta primer mix. Each CDR3 protein is one row after TCRdb ran MiXCR on the 5' RACE reads. Of about 1,400,000 distinct CDR3 sequences detected, roughly 64% appear once; the ten largest clones hold approximately 7%. The sample comprised blood. The origin of the receptors is a man aged 18 to 35 in good health.

CDR3 protein: CASRRALRRQETQYF. CDR3 coding DNA: TGTGCCAGCAGACGGGCTCTGAGGCGGCAAGAGACCCAGTACTTC. V and J are TRBV28 and TRBJ2-5, with D unresolved. The CDR3 contains 15 residues. V was trimmed by 6 bases and J by 2 bases, leaving 16 bases between them. Germline V CDR1 and CDR2: MDHEN, SYDVKM.

The genes are TRBV5-6 and TRBJ2-3; D gene uncertain. The length of the CDR3 is 13 residues. Trimming stripped 4 bases from V and 0 bases from J, with 6 bases between. Germline loops: CDR1 SGHDT, CDR2 YYEEEE. The CDR3 loop is CASSNDSTDTQYF. The DNA for the CDR3 is TGTGCCAGCAGCAATGATAGCACAGATACGCAGTATTTT.

The chain has TRBV4-1 and TRBJ1-4; 8 nucleotides agree with TRBD1. The J segment lost 6 bases and the V segment lost 3 bases, leaving 6 bases of the junction unmatched. CDR1 and CDR2 from the germline V gene are MGHRA and YSYEKL. The CDR3 loop spans 15 amino acids. In DNA form, the CDR3 reads TGCGCCAGCAGCCAGGTACAGGGGGAAGATGAAAAACTGTTTTTT. Translating it yields CASSQVQGEDEKLFF.

The V gene is TRBV14, the J gene TRBJ1-6, with D hard to call. Germline V CDR1 and CDR2: SGHDN, FVKESK. V lost 4 bases and J lost 7, with 14 bases in between. CDR3 size: 15 residues. The CDR3, as DNA: TGTGCCAGCAGCCTGGTGGGCCAAAAGAATTCACCCCTCCACTTT. Encoded protein: CASSLVGQKNSPLHF.

The chain couples TRBV7-2 to TRBJ2-1; D gene unclear. Trimming took 1 base from V and 9 from J, leaving 10 bases between them. Germline lookup yields CDR1 SGHTA and CDR2 FQGNSA. The CDR3 contains 13 residues. CDR3 region: CASSLDQRREQFF. As DNA, the CDR3 is TGTGCCAGCAGCTTAGACCAGAGACGTGAGCAGTTCTTC.

Points on this clonotype: The junction and the germline gene differ at one end; a read error may be behind it. This chain uses TRBV15 with TRBJ2-7; no clear D. Germline assignment: CDR1 LNHNV and CDR2 YYDKDF (reference sequence). This CDR3 has 12 residues. The CDR3 nucleotides read TGTACCACCAGCAAGGTGGCTGACAAGCAGTACTTC. It yields the protein CTTSKVADKQYF. Supplemented by reference TRBV15 and TRBJ2-7, the full variable domain reads DAMVIQNPRYQVTQFGKPVTLSCSQTLNHNVMYWYQQKSSQAPKLLFHYYDKDFNNEADTPDNFQSRRPNTSFCFLDIRSPGLGDTAMYLCTTSKVADKQYFGPGTRLTVT.

The gene calls are TRBV20-1 and TRBJ2-7; 8 bases fit TRBD1. Germline CDR1 reads DFQATT; CDR2 reads SNEGSKA (reference sequence). Trimming cost V 1 base and J 3 bases; bases outside gene matches: 8. The CDR3 totals 15 residues. CDR3: CSARVAGGTYYEQYF. The CDR3 nucleotides are TGCAGTGCTAGAGTGGCAGGGGGCACCTACTACGAGCAGTACTTC.

The chain uses TRBV20-1 and TRBJ2-1; no reliable D call. V lost 0 bases, J lost 0 bases, and 9 bases lay in between. Germline-derived CDR1 and CDR2 are DFQATT and SNEGSKA (reference sequence). The CDR3 spans 15 residues. The CDR3 is CSARDRAASYNEQFF. The CDR3 bases are TGCAGTGCTAGAGATAGAGCAGCCTCCTACAATGAGCAGTTCTTC.

The chain uses TRBV6-5 and TRBJ2-1; 7 bases agree with TRBD2. There are 16 residues in the CDR3. The junction had 9 bases not matched to a gene; V was cut back by 5 bases and J by 2 bases. Germline CDR1 MNHEY, CDR2 SVGAGI. The CDR3 nucleotides read TGTGCCAGCAGTACCGGGACTATTAGCCCCTACAATGAGCAGTTCTTC. The encoded protein is CASSTGTISPYNEQFF.

This clonotype has only one observation. The chain links TRBV7-9 to TRBJ2-7; D perhaps matches TRBD1 (6 bases). Germline V lookup: CDR1 SEHNR, CDR2 FQNEAQ (reference sequence). Between the trimmed V and J ends, which lost 1 base and 2 bases, there was a span of 21 bases. The CDR3 loop spans 18 amino acids. The CDR3 protein is CASSLEGVARDRTYEQYF. CDR3 coding DNA: TGTGCCAGCAGCTTAGAGGGTGTTGCGAGAGACAGGACCTACGAGCAGTACTTC. Full variable domain (remainder filled in from reference TRBV7-9 and TRBJ2-7): DTGVSQNPRHKITKRGQNVTFRCDPISEHNRLYWYRQTLGQGPEFLTYFQNEAQLEKSRLLSDRFSAERPKGSFSTLEIQRTEQGDSAMYLCASSLEGVARDRTYEQYFGPGTRLTVT.

The J gene is TRBJ1-2, the V gene TRBV29-1, with D uncertain. Per germline, CDR1 SQVTM and CDR2 ANQGSEA. The V and J ends lost 5 bases and 4 bases respectively, with 11 bases between them. The CDR3 is 12 amino acids. The CDR3 bases are TGCAGCGTTTTGGTCGCCACCTATGGCTACACCTTC. It yields the protein CSVLVATYGYTF.

This rearrangement joins TRBV25-1 to TRBJ1-2; 7 positions match TRBD1. With V trimmed by 6 bases and J by 6 bases, 16 bases remained unmatched. The CDR3 is 16 amino acids. The germline CDR1 and CDR2 sequences are MGHDK and SYGVNS. The DNA of the CDR3 is TGTGCCAGCAGCGAGACAGGGATTAGGAACGCGAATGGCTACACCTTC. Its protein is CASSETGIRNANGYTF.

Comment on this clonotype: The germline gene is not matched at one end of the junction; a read error may be the cause. This chain links TRBV20-1 with TRBJ2-3, with D possibly TRBD2 on 5 matching bases. The CDR3 consists of 15 residues. Germline-derived CDR1 and CDR2 are DFQATT and SNEGSKA (reference sequence). In nucleotides, the CDR3 is TGCAGTGCTAAGAGTAGGAAACCTAGCATAGATACGCAGTATTTT. This translates into CSAKSRKPSIDTQYF.

This chain connects TRBV7-9 to TRBJ2-6; TRBD1 aligns across 8 bases. Germline loops: CDR1 SEHNR, CDR2 FQNEAQ (reference sequence). The CDR3 consists of 17 residues. The V segment lost 5 bases and the J segment 2 bases; nucleotides outside the gene matches: 8. In DNA, the CDR3 is TGTGCCAGCAGCCTGAAAACAGGGGGTACTGGGGCCAACGTCCTGACTTTC. It encodes CASSLKTGGTGANVLTF.

This chain links TRBV5-1 with TRBJ2-4; the D is unclear. The tail of the sequence fits TRBJ2-7 better, so the J call may be wrong. Germline V gives CDR1 SGHRS, CDR2 YFSETQ. The CDR3 contains 13 residues. CDR3 DNA sequence: TGCGCCAGCAGCTTAAGCAGCACGACCGAGCAGTACTTC. This sequence encodes CASSLSSTTEQYF.

This clonotype was observed a single time. The chain combines TRBV6-5 with TRBJ1-2; the D is unclear. CDR3 length: 14 residues. Germline values: CDR1 MNHEY, CDR2 SVGAGI. V lost 0 bases and J lost 4, with 9 bases in between. The CDR3 sequence is CASSYSRGIYGYTF. The CDR3 DNA reads as TGTGCCAGCAGTTACTCTCGAGGGATCTATGGCTACACCTTC.

The J gene is TRBJ2-3, the V gene TRBV11-2; 10 nucleotides agree with TRBD2. J gave up 4 bases and V 3 bases, and 1 base lay outside the gene matches. Germline V gene sequence: CDR1 SGHAT, CDR2 FQNNGV. The CDR3 extends over 14 amino acids. CDR3 sequence: CASSFSGRPDTQYF. CDR3 in DNA: TGTGCCAGCAGCTTTAGCGGGAGGCCAGATACGCAGTATTTT.

Of note for this clonotype: One end of the junction is discordant with germline, which a read error may explain. V usage is TRBV6-5 and J usage is TRBJ1-2, with 7 positions matching TRBD1. This CDR3 region has 17 residues. The germline V gene encodes CDR1 MNHEY and CDR2 SVGAGI. CDR3 sequence reads: CASGYSNFPGQNYGYTF. In nucleotides, the CDR3 is TGTGCCAGCGGTTACTCGAACTTTCCGGGACAGAACTATGGCTACACCTTC.

The V gene is TRBV12-3 or TRBV12-4, the J gene TRBJ2-7; 8 bases fit TRBD1. Losses at the gene ends were 7 bases for V and 6 bases for J; bases not matched to a gene: 29. The CDR3 is 20 amino acids. Written as DNA, the CDR3 is TGTGCCAGCAACCTTAGCCGCGGGACAGGTGTTTTTAGTAACTCCAGCGAGCAGTACTTC. It codes for CASNLSRGTGVFSNSSEQYF.